The 20 T cell receptor beta chains given below trace back to one sample, sequenced in a study of PD-1 blockade in classical Hodgkin lymphoma. Each patient relapsed following autologous stem cell transplantation, and prior brentuximab vedotin exposure differed. Repertoires were generated with immunoSEQ multiplex PCR, while TCRdb's copy carries only in-frame clones and drops some. The profile shows about 150,000 clones, around four fifths of them singletons. The material was peripheral blood mononuclear cells (PBMCs), obtained before the second cycle of nivolumab. These receptors all come from a human donor with classical Hodgkin lymphoma.

This rearrangement joins TRBV28 to TRBJ1-5; D uncertain. V was cut by 3 bases and J by 3 bases, with 12 bases left in between. Germline V gene sequence: CDR1 MDHEN, CDR2 SYDVKM. The CDR3 runs to 15 residues. CDR3 in DNA: TGTGCCAGCAGTTTGCGCCCAGGCCCCAATCAGCCCCAGCATTTT. Translation: CASSLRPGPNQPQHF.

The J gene is TRBJ2-1, the V gene TRBV9; 8 nucleotides match TRBD2. The trim removed 4 bases at V and 2 bases at J, leaving 5 bases unmatched. The germline V gene has CDR1 SGDLS and CDR2 YYNGEE. CDR3 length equals 15 residues. The CDR3 DNA follows: TGTGCCAGCAGCCCCGGGACTAGACCCTACAATGAGCAGTTCTTC. This gives the protein CASSPGTRPYNEQFF.

This clone was counted ten times or more. V usage is TRBV19 and J usage is TRBJ2-7; D gene ambiguous. The V end was cut by 3 bases, the J end by 2 bases, with 8 bases between. Germline-derived CDR1 and CDR2 are LNHDA and SQIVND (reference sequence). The CDR3 covers 13 residues. The CDR3 sequence is CASSIFATYEQYF. In nucleotides, the CDR3 is TGTGCCAGTAGTATCTTCGCCACCTACGAGCAGTACTTC.

The J gene is TRBJ2-2, the V gene TRBV6-6; no firm D call. The CDR3 spans 14 residues. Germline V gene data show CDR1 as MNHNY and CDR2 as SVGAGI (reference sequence). Trimming left V 0 bases short and J 0 bases short, with 2 bases between. CDR3 nucleotides: TGTGCCAGCAGTTACTCGCCGAACACCGGGGAGCTGTTTTTT. Its translation: CASSYSPNTGELFF.

The rearrangement uses TRBV28 and TRBJ2-3; 9 nucleotides line up with TRBD2. The CDR3 consists of 15 residues. Germline CDR1 reads MDHEN; CDR2 reads SYDVKM. J gave up 6 bases and V 3 bases, and 7 bases lay outside the gene matches. The CDR3 region has the DNA TGTGCCAGCAGTTTGACTAGCGGAGCGGAGGATACGCAGTATTTT. Translated, it gives CASSLTSGAEDTQYF.

This clone turned up a few times. This chain uses TRBV6-5 with TRBJ1-2; 7 nucleotides match TRBD1. Trimming removed 6 bases from V and 0 bases from J; junction bases left unmatched: 7. This CDR3 has 15 amino acids. In germline, CDR1 is MNHEY, CDR2 SVGAGI. The CDR3 reads CASRVKGAANYGYTF. The CDR3 DNA is TGTGCCAGCAGAGTCAAGGGGGCCGCTAACTATGGCTACACCTTC.

The chain couples TRBV5-4 to TRBJ2-2; D gene ambiguous. Germline CDR1 SGHNT, CDR2 YYREEE (reference sequence). The CDR3 is 15 residues long. V was shortened by 1 base and J by 4 bases, with 11 bases between the two germline ends. The CDR3 protein is CASSLTSGPTGELFF. DNA of the CDR3: TGTGCCAGCAGCTTGACATCAGGACCCACCGGGGAGCTGTTTTTT.

This rearrangement joins TRBV7-2 to TRBJ1-2; D uncertain. Germline V gene lookup returns CDR1 SGHTA and CDR2 FQGNSA. The CDR3 is made up of 15 amino acids. Trimming pared 3 bases from V and 1 base from J, leaving 12 bases between. DNA of the CDR3: TGTGCCAGCAGCTTGGGCGGCCCGCTTAACTATGGCTACACCTTC. Amino acid sequence: CASSLGGPLNYGYTF.

The rearrangement links TRBV10-3 to TRBJ2-1; possible D gene TRBD2, 5 bases. CDR3 size: 12 residues. Germline loops: CDR1 ENHRY, CDR2 SYGVKD. V was cut by 0 bases and J by 11 bases, with 8 bases left in between. In DNA form, the CDR3 reads TGTGCCATCAGTGAGTCTGCGGGTCAGCAGTTCTTC. Its translation: CAISESAGQQFF.

The chain uses TRBV7-3 and TRBJ2-2; D remains unclear. The CDR3 contains 13 residues. Germline V gene sequence: CDR1 SGHTA, CDR2 FQGTGA. Trimming removed 4 bases at V and 4 bases at J, with 7 bases between. The CDR3 sequence: CASSSWGTGELFF. CDR3 sequence (DNA): TGTGCCAGCAGCTCTTGGGGCACCGGGGAGCTGTTTTTT.

The chain links TRBV4-3 to TRBJ2-7, with D maybe TRBD2 (6 bases). The CDR3 spans 17 residues. Germline loops: CDR1 LGHNA, CDR2 YSLEER. V was trimmed by 0 bases and J by 2 bases, leaving 17 bases between them. The CDR3 region has the DNA TGCGCCAGCAGCCAAGAGGCGAGCGGGCAGCCCGCCTACGAGCAGTACTTC. Protein: CASSQEASGQPAYEQYF.

This clone occurred a few times. This chain connects TRBV7-2 to TRBJ2-1; the D is unclear. V was cut by 5 bases and J by 7 bases, with 9 bases left in between. CDR1 is SGHTA, CDR2 FQGNSA, per germline. This CDR3 spans 12 amino acids. CDR3 bases: TGTGCCAGCAGCCCGATACGAAATGAGCAGTTCTTC. Protein sequence: CASSPIRNEQFF.

At least ten counts were recorded for this clone. The V and J genes are TRBV5-1 and TRBJ2-1; D perhaps matches TRBD1 (6 bases). Trimming cost V 4 bases and J 12 bases, with 14 bases left between them. Per the germline V gene, CDR1 is SGHRS and CDR2 is YFSETQ. CDR3 length: 12 amino acids. The CDR3: CASSDPGTPQFF. The DNA of the CDR3 is TGCGCCAGCAGCGATCCCGGGACACCGCAGTTCTTC.

In this sample, this clone turned up a few times. The rearrangement joins TRBV29-1 to TRBJ2-2; TRBD1 agrees at 7 bases. Germline V CDR1 and CDR2: SQVTM, ANQGSEA. The CDR3 extends over 14 amino acids. V lost 5 bases, J lost 6 bases, and 9 bases stayed unmatched. This chain's CDR3 is CSVRGTDQPGELFF. The CDR3 DNA reads TGCAGCGTTAGAGGGACAGACCAACCCGGGGAGCTGTTTTTT.

The rearrangement joins TRBV5-6 to TRBJ2-7, with D maybe TRBD2 (6 bases). V shed 5 bases and J shed 6 bases, with 18 bases lying between them. There are 14 residues in the CDR3. Germline V gene data show CDR1 as SGHDT and CDR2 as YYEEEE. The CDR3 DNA reads TGTGCCAGCAGGGGGACGGGGGAGGAGGGCGAGCAGTACTTC. Its translation is CASRGTGEEGEQYF. Full variable domain (missing parts from reference TRBV5-6 and TRBJ2-7): DAGVTQSPTHLIKTRGQQVTLRCSPKSGHDTVSWYQQALGQGPQFIFQYYEEEERQRGNFPDRFSGHQFPNYSSELNVNALLLGDSALYLCASRGTGEEGEQYFGPGTRLTVT.

V and J are TRBV7-2 and TRBJ2-1, with 10 bases identical to TRBD2. V lost 0 bases and J lost 6; bases outside the gene matches: 5. The CDR3 is 16 residues long. Germline V gives CDR1 SGHTA, CDR2 FQGNSA. This chain's CDR3 is CASSLAPSGSFNEQFF. Written as DNA, the CDR3 is TGTGCCAGCAGCTTAGCGCCTAGCGGGAGTTTCAATGAGCAGTTCTTC.

CDR3 amino acids: CASSDTGATDTQYF. CDR3 nucleotide sequence: TGTGCCAGCAGCGATACAGGGGCCACAGATACGCAGTATTTT. This chain joins TRBV6-4 and TRBJ2-3; 7 bases agree with TRBD1. The length of the CDR3 is 14 residues. After removal of 6 bases from V and 2 bases from J, the junction contained 5 bases not matched to a gene. Germline-derived CDR1 and CDR2 are MRHNA and SNTAGT.

The chain links TRBV4-1 to TRBJ2-3; D possibly corresponds to TRBD2 (6 bases). This CDR3 is 17 amino acids long. CDR1 MGHRA and CDR2 YSYEKL come from the germline V gene. V dropped 0 bases and J dropped 1 base, with 14 bases sitting between them. Written as DNA, the CDR3 is TGCGCCAGCAGCCAAGATCTTCGACTAGTAGGCACAGATACGCAGTATTTT. It is translated as CASSQDLRLVGTDTQYF.

The rearrangement uses TRBV29-1 and TRBJ2-5, with D unclear. This CDR3 comprises 14 residues. V was cut by 7 bases and J by 1 base, with 16 bases left in between. The germline CDR1 and CDR2 sequences are SQVTM and ANQGSEA. CDR3 nucleotides: TGCAGCGCGGGCCCGGCTCGCCGCCAAGAGACCCAGTACTTC. It encodes CSAGPARRQETQYF. Full variable domain (outside the CDR3, taken from reference TRBV29-1 and TRBJ2-5): SAVISQKPSRDICQRGTSLTIQCQVDSQVTMMFWYRQQPGQSLTLIATANQGSEATYESGFVIDKFPISRPNLTFSTLTVSNMSPEDSSIYLCSAGPARRQETQYFGPGTRLLVL.

CDR3 DNA: TGTGCCAGCAGCCAACGGGACTTAGGCAATCAGCCCCAGCATTTT. Its protein product is CASSQRDLGNQPQHF. The V gene is TRBV4-2, the J gene TRBJ1-5; TRBD1 might be the D (5 bases). The CDR3 is 15 amino acids. Germline V gene sequence: CDR1 LGHNA, CDR2 YNFKEQ. V lost 2 bases and J 2 bases, leaving 10 bases between the germline ends.